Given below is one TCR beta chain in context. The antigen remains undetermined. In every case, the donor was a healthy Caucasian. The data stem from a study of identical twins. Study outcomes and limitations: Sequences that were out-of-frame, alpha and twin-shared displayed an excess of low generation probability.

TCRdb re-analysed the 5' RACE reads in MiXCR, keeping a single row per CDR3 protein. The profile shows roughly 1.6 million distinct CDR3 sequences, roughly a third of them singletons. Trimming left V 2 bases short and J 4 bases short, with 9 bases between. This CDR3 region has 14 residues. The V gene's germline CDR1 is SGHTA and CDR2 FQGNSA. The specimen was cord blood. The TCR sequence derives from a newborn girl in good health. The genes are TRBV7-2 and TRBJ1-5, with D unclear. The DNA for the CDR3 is TGTGCCAGCAGCTTAACTCTTCATAATCAGCCCCAGCATTTT. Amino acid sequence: CASSLTLHNQPQHF.